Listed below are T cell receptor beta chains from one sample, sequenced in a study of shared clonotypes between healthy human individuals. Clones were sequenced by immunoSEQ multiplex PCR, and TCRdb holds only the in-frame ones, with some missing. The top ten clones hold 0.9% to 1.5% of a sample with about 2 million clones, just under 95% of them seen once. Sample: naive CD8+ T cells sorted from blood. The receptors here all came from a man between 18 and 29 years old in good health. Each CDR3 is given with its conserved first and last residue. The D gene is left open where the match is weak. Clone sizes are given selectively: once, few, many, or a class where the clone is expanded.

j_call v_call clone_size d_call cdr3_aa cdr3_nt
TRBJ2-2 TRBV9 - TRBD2 CASSKTSGKGETGELFF TGTGCCAGCAGCAAGACTAGCGGAAAAGGGGAAACCGGGGAGCTGTTTTTT
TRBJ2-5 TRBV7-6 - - CASSLLQSQETQYF TGTGCCAGCAGCTTATTACAGTCCCAAGAGACCCAGTACTTC
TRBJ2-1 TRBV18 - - CASSPRQATSYNEQFF TGTGCCAGCTCACCCCGACAGGCTACCTCCTACAATGAGCAGTTCTTC
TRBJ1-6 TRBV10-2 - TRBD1 CASTPQGSNAPLHF TGCGCCAGCACCCCACAGGGGTCGAACGCACCCCTCCACTTT
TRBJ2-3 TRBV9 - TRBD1 CASSVERGLYTDTQYF TGTGCCAGCAGCGTAGAGAGGGGGCTTTACACAGATACGCAGTATTTT
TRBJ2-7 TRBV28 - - CASSLGYGTIHEQYF TGTGCCAGCAGTTTAGGCTACGGGACGATCCACGAGCAGTACTTC
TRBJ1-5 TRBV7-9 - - CASSLGDQRGQPQHF TGTGCCAGCAGCTTGGGGGACCAGAGAGGGCAGCCCCAGCATTTT
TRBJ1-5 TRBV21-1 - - CASSSLPGTANQPQHF TGTGCCAGCAGCTCCCTCCCCGGGACAGCGAATCAGCCCCAGCATTTT
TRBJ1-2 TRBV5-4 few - CASSLGQPYGYTF TGTGCCAGCAGCTTGGGACAGCCCTATGGCTACACCTTC
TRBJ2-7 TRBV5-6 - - CASSLGADLYEQYF TGTGCCAGCAGCTTGGGGGCCGATCTTTACGAGCAGTACTTC
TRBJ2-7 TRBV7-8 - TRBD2 CASSLGLAGAYEQYF TGTGCCAGCAGCTTAGGACTAGCGGGAGCCTACGAGCAGTACTTC
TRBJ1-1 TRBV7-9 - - CASSPTPGTPGETEAFF TGTGCCAGCAGCCCGACCCCCGGGACGCCGGGCGAGACTGAAGCTTTCTTT
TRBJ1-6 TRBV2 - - CASSGLNSSPLHF TGTGCCAGCAGTGGATTAAACTCTTCACCCCTCCACTTT
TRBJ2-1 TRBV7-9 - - CASSVDSNEQFF TGTGCCAGCAGCGTGGACAGCAATGAGCAGTTCTTC
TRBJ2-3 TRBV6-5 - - CASSPFYGPDTQYF TGTGCCAGCAGCCCGTTTTATGGGCCAGATACGCAGTATTTT
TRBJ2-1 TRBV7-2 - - CASSKGGLGRFF TGTGCCAGCAGCAAAGGGGGTCTTGGGCGGTTCTTC
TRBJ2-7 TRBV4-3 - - CASSQDRVGGGLDEQYF TGCGCCAGCAGCCAAGACCGCGTCGGAGGGGGCCTCGACGAGCAGTACTTC
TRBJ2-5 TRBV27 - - CASTPGAKQETQYF TGTGCCAGCACCCCGGGGGCAAAACAAGAGACCCAGTACTTC
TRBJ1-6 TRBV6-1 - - CASSELFQSSYNSPLHF TGTGCCAGCAGTGAACTTTTTCAGAGCTCCTATAATTCACCCCTCCACTTT
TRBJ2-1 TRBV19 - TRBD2 CASSIEGLAGYNEQFF TGTGCCAGTAGTATAGAGGGACTAGCGGGGTACAATGAGCAGTTCTTC
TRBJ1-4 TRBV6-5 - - CASSRTTATNEKLFF TGTGCCAGCAGTCGGACGACAGCAACTAATGAAAAACTGTTTTTT
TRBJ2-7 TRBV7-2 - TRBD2 CASSTTSGSSYEQYF TGTGCCAGCAGCACGACTAGCGGGAGCTCCTACGAGCAGTACTTC
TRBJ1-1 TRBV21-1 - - CASPQENTEAFF TGTGCCAGCCCTCAGGAGAACACTGAAGCTTTCTTT
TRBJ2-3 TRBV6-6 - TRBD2 CASSTWGSGGTDTQYF TGTGCCAGCAGTACCTGGGGTAGCGGGGGGACAGATACGCAGTATTTT
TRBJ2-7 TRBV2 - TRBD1 CASGTGTGSHEQYF TGTGCCAGCGGCACCGGGACAGGGTCCCACGAGCAGTACTTC
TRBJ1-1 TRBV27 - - CASSQEGTGLEGGGAFF TGTGCCAGCAGTCAGGAAGGGACGGGACTAGAAGGGGGGGGAGCTTTCTTT
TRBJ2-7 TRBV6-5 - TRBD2 CASSVLSGRVYEQYF TGTGCCAGCAGTGTCTTGTCCGGGAGGGTCTACGAGCAGTACTTC
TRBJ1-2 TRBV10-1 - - CASSEVPPGNGYTF TGCGCCAGCAGTGAGGTCCCGCCGGGCAATGGCTACACCTTC
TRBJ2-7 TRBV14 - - CASSQEEDGYYEQYF TGTGCCAGCAGCCAAGAGGAGGACGGATATTACGAGCAGTACTTC
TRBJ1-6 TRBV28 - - CASSIFQGDSPLHF TGTGCCAGCAGTATCTTCCAGGGCGATTCACCCCTCCACTTT
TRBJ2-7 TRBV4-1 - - CASSQDKGGNEQYF TGCGCCAGCAGCCAAGATAAGGGCGGGAACGAGCAGTACTTC
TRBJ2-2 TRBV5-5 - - CASSLGPPGELFF TGTGCCAGCAGCTTGGGGCCGCCCGGGGAGCTGTTTTTT
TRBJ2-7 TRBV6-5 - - CASSYSSLGAAYEQYF TGTGCCAGCAGTTACTCGTCGCTCGGAGCCGCCTACGAGCAGTACTTC
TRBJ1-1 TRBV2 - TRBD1 CASSGYRGGGDTEAFF TGTGCCAGCAGCGGATACAGGGGGGGAGGGGACACTGAAGCTTTCTTT
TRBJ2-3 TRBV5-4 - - CASSLAGGLGDTQYF TGTGCCAGCAGCTTGGCCGGGGGGCTTGGAGATACGCAGTATTTT
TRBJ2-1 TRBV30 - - CAWMGYNEQFF TGTGCCTGGATGGGTTACAATGAGCAGTTCTTC
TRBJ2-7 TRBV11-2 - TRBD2 CASSASGIRYEQYF TGTGCCAGCAGCGCTAGCGGGATCCGCTACGAGCAGTACTTC
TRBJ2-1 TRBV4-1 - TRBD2 CASSQDIVPSGSLGEQFF TGCGCCAGCAGCCAAGATATCGTACCTAGCGGGAGTCTGGGTGAGCAGTTCTTC
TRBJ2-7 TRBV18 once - CASSPGTFNPYEQYF TGTGCCAGCTCACCAGGGACATTTAACCCCTACGAGCAGTACTTC